A selection of T cell receptor beta chains follows, all from one sample in a study of hypomethylating agent response in myelodysplastic syndrome. Using immunoSEQ multiplex PCR, the repertoire was profiled, and TCRdb retains in-frame clones only, with some absent. The sample includes more than 9,000 clones, around 80% seen only once; the top ten take about 4%. The material sequenced was bone marrow, taken before or after starting hypomethylating agent treatment for myelodysplastic syndrome (not recorded which). The receptors were sampled from a human donor with myelodysplastic syndrome. Each CDR3 is given with its conserved first and last residue. The D gene is left open where the match is weak. Expanded clones get a size class; other rows say once, few or many, or leave the size out.

d_call: -
v_call: TRBV5-4
clone_size: few
j_call: TRBJ1-2
cdr3_nt: TGTGCCAGCAGCTTGCGAGCAGACTATGCTAACTATGGCTACACCTTC
cdr3_aa: CASSLRADYANYGYTF

d_call: TRBD1
v_call: TRBV7-2
clone_size: -
j_call: TRBJ1-1
cdr3_nt: TGTGCCAGCAGCAAGGGGGACAGTAACACTGAAGCTTTCTTT
cdr3_aa: CASSKGDSNTEAFF

d_call: TRBD1
v_call: TRBV27
clone_size: -
j_call: TRBJ1-2
cdr3_nt: TGTGCCAGCAGATCGCCGGGACAGGCAAACTATGGCTACACCTTC
cdr3_aa: CASRSPGQANYGYTF

d_call: -
v_call: TRBV6-1
clone_size: -
j_call: TRBJ1-2
cdr3_nt: TGTGCCAGCAATTTTGGCTATGGCTACACCTTC
cdr3_aa: CASNFGYGYTF

d_call: -
v_call: TRBV27
clone_size: -
j_call: TRBJ2-6
cdr3_nt: TGTGCCAGCTCTTCGGACGGCTCTGGGGCCAACGTCCTGACTTTC
cdr3_aa: CASSSDGSGANVLTF

d_call: TRBD1
v_call: TRBV6-1
clone_size: -
j_call: TRBJ1-5
cdr3_nt: TGTGCCAGCAGTGAAGGAGGGGGCCTGAGGGCCCCACAGCCCCAGCATTTT
cdr3_aa: CASSEGGGLRAPQPQHF

d_call: -
v_call: TRBV21-1
clone_size: -
j_call: TRBJ1-2
cdr3_nt: TGTGCCAGCAGCAAAGGGGGAGGGGGATTCTATGGCTACACCTTC
cdr3_aa: CASSKGGGGFYGYTF

d_call: -
v_call: TRBV5-1
clone_size: once
j_call: TRBJ2-1
cdr3_nt: TGCGCCAGCAGCCCCTTTGGCGGACACAATGAGCAGTTCTTC
cdr3_aa: CASSPFGGHNEQFF

d_call: -
v_call: TRBV6-5
clone_size: once
j_call: TRBJ2-1
cdr3_nt: TGTGCCAGCAGTTACGACAGGTACAATGAGCAGTTCTTC
cdr3_aa: CASSYDRYNEQFF

d_call: -
v_call: TRBV5-1
clone_size: -
j_call: TRBJ1-2
cdr3_nt: TGCGCCAGCAGCGGTACAGGGAGTGTATATGGCTACACCTTC
cdr3_aa: CASSGTGSVYGYTF

d_call: -
v_call: TRBV28
clone_size: -
j_call: TRBJ2-3
cdr3_nt: TGTGCCAGCATCGGGGGTTGGGGGACAGATACGCAGTATTTT
cdr3_aa: CASIGGWGTDTQYF

d_call: TRBD2
v_call: TRBV5-1
clone_size: -
j_call: TRBJ2-1
cdr3_nt: TGCGCCAGCACCTCGATGACTAGCGGGAGTTCATCCTACAATGAGCAGTTCTTC
cdr3_aa: CASTSMTSGSSSYNEQFF

d_call: TRBD1
v_call: TRBV7-2
clone_size: -
j_call: TRBJ1-5
cdr3_nt: TGTGCCAGCAGTACCCGGCAGGGGGGTCAGCCCCAGCATTTT
cdr3_aa: CASSTRQGGQPQHF

d_call: TRBD1
v_call: TRBV19
clone_size: -
j_call: TRBJ1-1
cdr3_nt: TGTGCCAGTAAGAAGGACAGGGGGAACACTGAAGCTTTCTTT
cdr3_aa: CASKKDRGNTEAFF

d_call: TRBD2
v_call: TRBV5-4
clone_size: -
j_call: TRBJ2-7
cdr3_nt: TGTGCCAGCAGCCGCGGGGGGGCTAGCGGGGGACCTATAAGAGTACCGTACTTC
cdr3_aa: CASSRGGASGGPIRVPYF

d_call: TRBD2
v_call: TRBV4-1
clone_size: -
j_call: TRBJ2-3
cdr3_nt: TGCGCCAGCAGCCAAGAAGGGCAGCGGGAGTCAGATACGCAGTATTTT
cdr3_aa: CASSQEGQRESDTQYF

d_call: -
v_call: TRBV5-1
clone_size: -
j_call: TRBJ2-7
cdr3_nt: TGCGCCAGCAGCTCCGACAGCTACGAGCAGTACTTC
cdr3_aa: CASSSDSYEQYF

d_call: TRBD1
v_call: TRBV5-1
clone_size: once
j_call: TRBJ1-2
cdr3_nt: TGCGCCAGCAGCCCGGGACAGGGATACTATGGCTACACCTTC
cdr3_aa: CASSPGQGYYGYTF

d_call: TRBD2
v_call: TRBV6-4
clone_size: -
j_call: TRBJ2-3
cdr3_nt: TGTGCCAGCAGTCCGGGACTAGCGGGAGGGACAGATACGCAGTATTTT
cdr3_aa: CASSPGLAGGTDTQYF

d_call: -
v_call: TRBV5-6
clone_size: few
j_call: TRBJ1-2
cdr3_nt: TGTGCCAGCAGCTTGGCCGGTCTGGCCGGCTACACCTTC
cdr3_aa: CASSLAGLAGYTF

d_call: -
v_call: TRBV2
clone_size: -
j_call: TRBJ1-4
cdr3_nt: TGTGCCAGCAGTGATTCAGGGGCATATGAAAAACTGTTTTTT
cdr3_aa: CASSDSGAYEKLFF

d_call: TRBD1
v_call: TRBV29-1
clone_size: -
j_call: TRBJ1-5
cdr3_nt: TGCAGCGTTACAGGGGGCCTTGATCAGCCCCAGCATTTT
cdr3_aa: CSVTGGLDQPQHF

d_call: -
v_call: TRBV18
clone_size: -
j_call: TRBJ1-1
cdr3_nt: TGTGCCAGCACCCCCCTTGAGGGGGGGGAAGCTTTCTTT
cdr3_aa: CASTPLEGGEAFF

d_call: -
v_call: TRBV14
clone_size: -
j_call: TRBJ2-4
cdr3_nt: TGTGCCAGCAGCCTGGGGGTCAAAAACATTCAGTACTTC
cdr3_aa: CASSLGVKNIQYF

d_call: -
v_call: TRBV7-9
clone_size: -
j_call: TRBJ1-2
cdr3_nt: TGTGCCAGCGGATCAGACGACAGCAGCGTTTTCTATGGCTACACCTTC
cdr3_aa: CASGSDDSSVFYGYTF

d_call: -
v_call: TRBV19
clone_size: -
j_call: TRBJ2-2
cdr3_nt: TGTGCCAGTAGTATACCCTGGCGTTGGGGTAGCGAATACACCGGGGAGCTGTTTTTT
cdr3_aa: CASSIPWRWGSEYTGELFF

d_call: TRBD1
v_call: TRBV7-6
clone_size: -
j_call: TRBJ2-2
cdr3_nt: TGTGCCAGCAGCCCTTGGACAGGAACCAACACCGGGGAGCTGTTTTTT
cdr3_aa: CASSPWTGTNTGELFF

d_call: -
v_call: TRBV2
clone_size: -
j_call: TRBJ1-5
cdr3_nt: TGTGCCAGCAGTGACAAGGACATCGATCAGCCCCAGCATTTT
cdr3_aa: CASSDKDIDQPQHF

d_call: -
v_call: TRBV28
clone_size: -
j_call: TRBJ1-1
cdr3_nt: TGTGCCAGCAGCTCCCTCCGGGGCGCGCGCACTGAAGCTTTCTTT
cdr3_aa: CASSSLRGARTEAFF

d_call: -
v_call: TRBV14
clone_size: -
j_call: TRBJ2-7
cdr3_nt: TGTGCCAGCAGCCAAGAATACGGGTCCTACGAGCAGTACTTC
cdr3_aa: CASSQEYGSYEQYF

d_call: -
v_call: TRBV5-4
clone_size: -
j_call: TRBJ2-7
cdr3_nt: TGTGCCAGCAGCTTGGCCGCGGGGTCGGACTACGAGCAGTACTTC
cdr3_aa: CASSLAAGSDYEQYF

d_call: TRBD1
v_call: TRBV10-2
clone_size: -
j_call: TRBJ2-5
cdr3_nt: TGCGCCAGCAGTACTGACAGGGCATTGGGGACCCAGTACTTC
cdr3_aa: CASSTDRALGTQYF

d_call: -
v_call: TRBV7-2
clone_size: -
j_call: TRBJ2-7
cdr3_nt: TGTGCCAGCAGCTTACTAGGGACTGAAGCCTACGAGCAGTACTTC
cdr3_aa: CASSLLGTEAYEQYF

d_call: -
v_call: TRBV15
clone_size: -
j_call: TRBJ2-6
cdr3_nt: TGTGCCACCAGCAGAGATCCCGCCTCTGGGGCCAACGTCCTGACTTTC
cdr3_aa: CATSRDPASGANVLTF

d_call: -
v_call: TRBV12-2
clone_size: -
j_call: TRBJ1-2
cdr3_nt: TGTGCAAGGGTTAATGGGGGGCGCGACTATGGCTACACCTTC
cdr3_aa: CARVNGGRDYGYTF

d_call: -
v_call: TRBV7-6
clone_size: -
j_call: TRBJ1-1
cdr3_nt: TGTGCCAGCAGCTTAACAGGGAGGACTGAAGCTTTCTTT
cdr3_aa: CASSLTGRTEAFF

d_call: -
v_call: TRBV10-1
clone_size: -
j_call: TRBJ1-1
cdr3_nt: TGCGCCAGCAGTGAGTCCCCGCGACCCGCTGAAGCTTTCTTT
cdr3_aa: CASSESPRPAEAFF

d_call: -
v_call: TRBV2
clone_size: -
j_call: TRBJ1-3
cdr3_nt: TGTGCCAGCAGCGGACCCAGGGCTGGAAACACCATATATTTT
cdr3_aa: CASSGPRAGNTIYF

d_call: -
v_call: TRBV19
clone_size: -
j_call: TRBJ1-1
cdr3_nt: TGTGCCAGTACTGGAGTTAGGGGAGTGAACACTGAAGCTTTCTTT
cdr3_aa: CASTGVRGVNTEAFF

d_call: TRBD1
v_call: TRBV29-1
clone_size: -
j_call: TRBJ1-3
cdr3_nt: TGCAGCGCCCTCACAGGGGGACGCAACACCATATATTTT
cdr3_aa: CSALTGGRNTIYF

d_call: -
v_call: TRBV18
clone_size: -
j_call: TRBJ1-1
cdr3_nt: TGTGCCAGCTCACCACCGAGGGGGAGCACTGAAGCTTTCTTT
cdr3_aa: CASSPPRGSTEAFF

d_call: -
v_call: TRBV19
clone_size: -
j_call: TRBJ1-4
cdr3_nt: TGTGCCAGTACCAACCGGGGGGCTGGGGAAAAACTGTTTTTT
cdr3_aa: CASTNRGAGEKLFF